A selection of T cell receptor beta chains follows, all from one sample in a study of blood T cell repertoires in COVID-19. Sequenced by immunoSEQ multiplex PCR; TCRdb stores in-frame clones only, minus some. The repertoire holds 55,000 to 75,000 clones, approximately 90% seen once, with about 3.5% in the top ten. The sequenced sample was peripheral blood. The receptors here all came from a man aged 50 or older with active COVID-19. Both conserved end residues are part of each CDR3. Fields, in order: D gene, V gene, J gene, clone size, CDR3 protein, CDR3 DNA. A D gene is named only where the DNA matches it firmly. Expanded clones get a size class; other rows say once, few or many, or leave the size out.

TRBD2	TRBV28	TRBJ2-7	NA	CASSPIAGGRSYEQYF	TGTGCCAGCAGTCCAATAGCGGGAGGCCGCTCCTACGAGCAGTACTTC
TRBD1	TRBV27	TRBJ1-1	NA	CASSLAGGTTEAFF	TGTGCCAGCAGTTTAGCAGGGGGCACGACTGAAGCTTTCTTT
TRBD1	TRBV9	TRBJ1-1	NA	CASSVATGETEAFF	TGTGCCAGCAGCGTAGCGACAGGGGAGACTGAAGCTTTCTTT
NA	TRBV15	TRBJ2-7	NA	CATSSVRQGFDEQYF	TGTGCCACCAGTTCTGTCCGGCAGGGATTCGACGAGCAGTACTTC
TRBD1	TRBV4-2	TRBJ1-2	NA	CASSQESRTGVGGYTF	TGTGCCAGCAGCCAAGAAAGTAGAACAGGGGTAGGGGGCTACACCTTC
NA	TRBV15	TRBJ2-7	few	CATSRARESYEQYF	TGTGCCACCAGCAGAGCAAGGGAGTCCTACGAGCAGTACTTC
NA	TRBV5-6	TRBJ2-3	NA	CASSTGLGLRTDTQYF	TGTGCCAGCAGCACTGGCCTAGGACTACGGACAGATACGCAGTATTTT
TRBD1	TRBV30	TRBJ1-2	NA	CARKTGIYGYTF	TGTGCCAGAAAGACAGGGATCTATGGCTACACCTTC
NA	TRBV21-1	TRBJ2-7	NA	CAGTGTSIFHEQYF	TGTGCCGGAACCGGGACTAGCATATTCCACGAGCAGTACTTC
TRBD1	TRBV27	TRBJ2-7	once	CASSFRHRGNEQYF	TGTGCCAGCAGTTTCCGACACAGGGGGAACGAGCAGTACTTC
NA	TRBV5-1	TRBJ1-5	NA	CASSSTGYQPQHF	TGCGCCAGCAGTAGCACAGGGTATCAGCCCCAGCATTTT
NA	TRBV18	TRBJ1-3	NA	CASSPPGVAGNTIYF	TGTGCCAGCTCACCTCCAGGGGTTGCTGGAAACACCATATATTTT
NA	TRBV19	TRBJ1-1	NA	CASSIGPTGWNAEAFF	TGTGCCAGTAGTATAGGCCCGACAGGATGGAACGCTGAAGCTTTCTTT
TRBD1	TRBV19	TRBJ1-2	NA	CASTAPGGPNYGYTF	TGTGCCAGTACCGCTCCAGGGGGCCCTAACTATGGCTACACCTTC
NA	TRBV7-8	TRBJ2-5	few	CATQAYQETQYF	TGTGCCACGCAGGCGTACCAAGAGACCCAGTACTTC
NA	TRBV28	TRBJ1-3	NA	CASSWAGGPSGNTIYF	TGTGCCAGCAGTTGGGCGGGGGGGCCCTCTGGAAACACCATATATTTT
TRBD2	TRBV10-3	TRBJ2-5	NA	CAISEASGSVGETQYF	TGTGCCATCAGTGAGGCTAGCGGGAGTGTTGGAGAGACCCAGTACTTC
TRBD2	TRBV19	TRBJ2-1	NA	CASSSGLAGGYNEQFF	TGTGCCAGTAGTTCGGGACTAGCGGGAGGCTACAATGAGCAGTTCTTC
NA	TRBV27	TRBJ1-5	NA	CASSRDKNQPQHF	TGTGCCAGCAGTCGGGACAAGAATCAGCCCCAGCATTTT
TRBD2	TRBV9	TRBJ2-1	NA	CASSVESGSSSYNEQFF	TGTGCCAGCAGCGTAGAAAGCGGGAGCAGCTCCTACAATGAGCAGTTCTTC
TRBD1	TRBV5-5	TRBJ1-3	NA	CASSPGLSGQNF	TGTGCCAGCAGCCCCGGGCTGTCGGGACAGAATTTT
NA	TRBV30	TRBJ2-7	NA	CAWSRGNSYEQYF	TGTGCCTGGAGTCGCGGCAACTCCTACGAGCAGTACTTC
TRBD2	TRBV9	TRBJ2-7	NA	CASSVGGGGYEQYF	TGTGCCAGCAGCGTTGGCGGGGGGGGGTACGAGCAGTACTTC
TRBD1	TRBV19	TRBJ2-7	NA	CASSSGTGGHEQYF	TGTGCCAGTAGTTCCGGGACAGGGGGCCACGAGCAGTACTTC
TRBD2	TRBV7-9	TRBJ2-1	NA	CASSLAGGLAGEQFF	TGTGCCAGCAGCTTAGCGGGGGGACTAGCGGGAGAGCAGTTCTTC
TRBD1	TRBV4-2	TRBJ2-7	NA	CASSQSGIGTGTYEQYF	TGTGCCAGCAGCCAATCCGGAATTGGGACAGGGACCTACGAGCAGTACTTC
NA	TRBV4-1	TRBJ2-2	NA	CASSPPGIGTGELFF	TGCGCCAGCAGCCCGCCGGGAATTGGCACCGGGGAGCTGTTTTTT
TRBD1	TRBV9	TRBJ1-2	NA	CASSVTPGQVGAYGYTF	TGTGCCAGCAGCGTAACCCCCGGACAGGTTGGGGCCTATGGCTACACCTTC
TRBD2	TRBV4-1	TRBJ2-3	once	CASRPSGSLADTQYF	TGCGCCAGCAGACCTAGCGGGAGTCTGGCAGATACGCAGTATTTT
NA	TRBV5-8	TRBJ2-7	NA	CASSFYRVAYEQYF	TGTGCCAGCAGCTTCTACAGGGTGGCCTACGAGCAGTACTTC
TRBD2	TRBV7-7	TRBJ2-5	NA	CASSLLAGDEETQYF	TGTGCTAGCAGCTTACTAGCGGGGGACGAAGAGACCCAGTACTTC
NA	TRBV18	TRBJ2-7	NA	CASSPPGRGPSYEQYF	TGTGCCAGCTCACCACCGGGCAGGGGACCATCCTACGAGCAGTACTTC
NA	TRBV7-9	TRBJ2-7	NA	CASSSRDTSYEQYF	TGTGCCAGCAGTTCTAGGGACACCTCCTACGAGCAGTACTTC
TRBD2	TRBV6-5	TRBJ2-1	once	CASIGLARNEQFF	TGTGCCAGCATTGGACTAGCGAGGAATGAGCAGTTCTTC
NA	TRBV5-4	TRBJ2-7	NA	CASSFGKTGEQYF	TGTGCCAGCAGCTTCGGGAAAACGGGGGAGCAGTACTTC
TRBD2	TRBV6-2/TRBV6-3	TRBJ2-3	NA	CASSSLSGGGTDTQYF	TGTGCCAGCAGTTCCCTAAGCGGGGGGGGCACAGATACGCAGTATTTT
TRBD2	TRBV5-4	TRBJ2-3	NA	CASSLGLAGTFTDTQYF	TGTGCCAGCAGCTTAGGACTAGCGGGGACGTTCACAGATACGCAGTATTTT
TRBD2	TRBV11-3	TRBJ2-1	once	CASSLDHWTSGGARDEQFF	TGTGCCAGCAGCTTAGATCACTGGACTAGCGGGGGGGCTAGGGATGAGCAGTTCTTC
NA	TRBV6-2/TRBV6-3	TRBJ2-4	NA	CASSTAGQSAKNIQYF	TGTGCCAGCAGTACCGCGGGACAGTCAGCCAAAAACATTCAGTACTTC
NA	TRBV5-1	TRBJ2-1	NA	CASSLLFNNEQFF	TGCGCCAGCAGCCTACTATTTAATAATGAGCAGTTCTTC
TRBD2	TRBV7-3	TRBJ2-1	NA	CASSSRLAGDFDEQFF	TGTGCCAGCAGCTCCCGACTAGCGGGAGATTTCGATGAGCAGTTCTTC
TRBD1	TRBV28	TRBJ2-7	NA	CASSLGGQGNYEQYF	TGTGCCAGCAGTTTAGGGGGACAGGGAAACTACGAGCAGTACTTC
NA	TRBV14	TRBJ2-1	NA	CASSQDETDSYNEQFF	TGTGCCAGCAGCCAAGATGAGACTGACTCCTACAATGAGCAGTTCTTC
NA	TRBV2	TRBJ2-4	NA	CASTLTGIVPPNIQYF	TGTGCCAGCACGCTCACCGGGATTGTTCCCCCAAACATTCAGTACTTC
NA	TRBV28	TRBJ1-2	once	CASSSPPGGYTF	TGTGCCAGCAGTTCCCCCCCGGGGGGCTACACCTTC
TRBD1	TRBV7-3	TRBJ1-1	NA	CASSPQGENTEAFF	TGTGCCAGCAGCCCACAGGGGGAGAACACTGAAGCTTTCTTT
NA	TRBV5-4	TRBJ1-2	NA	CASSLGSGGINYGYTF	TGTGCCAGCAGCTTGGGGAGCGGGGGGATAAACTATGGCTACACCTTC
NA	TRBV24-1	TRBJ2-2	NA	CATSATGFSGELFF	TGTGCCACCAGTGCTACAGGGTTTAGCGGGGAGCTGTTTTTT
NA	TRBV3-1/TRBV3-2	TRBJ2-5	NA	CASSQDRETQYF	TGTGCCAGCAGCCAAGACAGGGAGACCCAGTACTTC
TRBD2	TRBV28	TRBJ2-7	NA	CASKIAGGSYEQYF	TGTGCCAGCAAGATAGCGGGAGGCTCCTACGAGCAGTACTTC
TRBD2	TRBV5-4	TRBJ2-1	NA	CASSLVAGGSNEQFF	TGTGCCAGCAGCTTGGTAGCGGGAGGAAGTAATGAGCAGTTCTTC
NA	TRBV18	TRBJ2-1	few	CASSPHEGGTPSYNEQFF	TGTGCCAGCTCACCACATGAGGGAGGAACACCCTCCTACAATGAGCAGTTCTTC
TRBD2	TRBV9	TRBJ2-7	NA	CASSSGGAEQYF	TGTGCCAGCAGCTCCGGGGGGGCGGAGCAGTACTTC
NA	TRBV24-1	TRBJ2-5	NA	CATSSGGAGVSETQYF	TGTGCCACCTCCTCAGGGGGCGCGGGAGTTTCAGAGACCCAGTACTTC